This T cell receptor beta chain was observed in a study of blood T cell repertoires in COVID-19. Study-level background: Nucleic acid was either cDNA or gDNA, and it came from T cells, B-cell-depleted T cells, or PBMCs.

Produced via immunoSEQ multiplex PCR; TCRdb's table is partial and in-frame only. The sample carries about 210,000 clones, more than 85% recorded once. CDR1 and CDR2 from the germline V gene are LGHDT and YNNKEL (reference sequence). V lost 0 bases, J lost 5 bases, and 12 bases stayed unmatched. The CDR3 sequence is 17 residues long. The study assigned cohorts using participant-reported clinical history. Specimen: PBMCs or T cells enriched from blood (not recorded which). The rearrangement links TRBV3-1 (or the pseudogene TRBV3-2) to TRBJ1-1, with 7 bases that match TRBD1. This sequence was found in a woman aged 40-49 years in a cohort exposed to, infected with or recovered from COVID-19 (not recorded which). CDR3 DNA sequence: TGTGCCAGCAGCCAAGATTGGCGACAGGGAAAGGGGACTGAAGCTTTCTTT. Translating gives CASSQDWRQGKGTEAFF.